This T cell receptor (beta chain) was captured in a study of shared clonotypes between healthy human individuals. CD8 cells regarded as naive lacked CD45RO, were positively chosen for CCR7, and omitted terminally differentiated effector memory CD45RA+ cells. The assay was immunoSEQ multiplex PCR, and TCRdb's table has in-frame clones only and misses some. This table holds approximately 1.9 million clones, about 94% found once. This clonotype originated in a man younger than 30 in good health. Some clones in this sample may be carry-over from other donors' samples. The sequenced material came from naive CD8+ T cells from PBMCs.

DNA for the CDR3: TGTGCCAGCAGTTACTCGGCGCGGGGTCCCGGAAACACCATATATTTT. This gives the protein CASSYSARGPGNTIYF. The V call is TRBV6-5, the J call TRBJ1-3; no definite D call. Germline CDR1 MNHEY, CDR2 SVGAGI. The CDR3 has 16 residues. Trimming took 0 bases from V and 4 from J, leaving 13 bases between them.